The 24 T cell receptor beta chains below come from one sample, sequenced in a study of blood T cells in healthy people across ages. With a J-beta primer mix and a sample-barcoded 5' primer, a second PCR ran about 6 to 11 cycles. MiXCR, applied by TCRdb to the 5' RACE reads, yields one record per CDR3 protein. The sample has about a million distinct CDR3 sequences, roughly 50% seen once. Sequenced material: blood. Receptor source: a man aged 25-40 years in good health.

The chain combines TRBV12-3 or TRBV12-4 with TRBJ2-5; TRBD1 aligns across 9 bases. The CDR3 contains 16 residues. The junction had 17 bases not matched to a gene; V was cut back by 8 bases and J by 7 bases. DNA for the CDR3: TGTGCCAGCGCCATTAACCGGGACAGGGTGTACGCGACCCAGTACTTC. This codes for CASAINRDRVYATQYF.

This chain links TRBV20-1 with TRBJ2-7, with TRBD2 matching 11 bases. The CDR3 runs to 17 residues. V lost 0 bases to trimming and J lost 2 bases; unmatched junction nucleotides: 9. Germline V lookup: CDR1 DFQATT, CDR2 SNEGSKA (reference sequence). The CDR3 DNA reads TGCAGTGCTAGAGATCCCCAGACTAGCGGGGCCACCTACGAGCAGTACTTC. Translation: CSARDPQTSGATYEQYF.

The gene calls are TRBV7-8 and TRBJ2-3, with a tentative D call TRBD1 (5 bases). Germline values: CDR1 SGHVS, CDR2 FQNEAQ. This CDR3 is 16 amino acids long. The V gene lost 0 bases and the J gene lost 0 bases, with 10 bases spanning the gap. The CDR3 region has the DNA TGTGCCAGCAGCTTAGCTGCAGGGTCGAGCACAGATACGCAGTATTTT. It encodes CASSLAAGSSTDTQYF.

The gene calls are TRBV21-1 and TRBJ2-3; TRBD1 is taken as the D call from the table, unchecked against the DNA. TRBV21-1 is shown as a pseudogene. This CDR3 has 18 residues. The CDR3 here is CASSKRSGTGGGTDTQYF. The CDR3, as DNA: TGTGCCAGCAGCAAAAGGTCTGGGACAGGGGGCGGTACAGATACGCAGTATTTT.

The chain is built from TRBV7-2 and TRBJ2-5, with 10 bases lining up with TRBD2. The CDR3 is 18 amino acids. The V gene end was trimmed by 5 bases and the J gene end by 4 bases; junction bases not matched to a gene: 16. Germline V gives CDR1 SGHTA, CDR2 FQGNSA. The CDR3 loop reads CASSHLGSGGTIGETQYF. The CDR3 DNA follows: TGTGCCAGCAGCCACTTGGGTAGCGGGGGGACGATAGGAGAGACCCAGTACTTC.

This clonotype was observed a few times. The genes are TRBV6-6 and TRBJ2-3; 11 bases are shared with TRBD2. Unmatched junction bases numbered 9, after V lost 6 bases and J lost 4 bases. Per the germline V gene, CDR1 is MNHNY and CDR2 is SVGAGI (reference sequence). This CDR3 is 16 amino acids long. The CDR3 DNA reads as TGTGCCAGCAGACGAGTAGCGGGGGGGCCCCCAGATACGCAGTATTTT. Encoded protein: CASRRVAGGPPDTQYF.

In its sample, this clonotype was seen many times. The V and J genes are TRBV19 and TRBJ2-5; no clear D. Trimming cost V 11 bases and J 5 bases, with 6 bases left between them. This CDR3 comprises 9 residues. CDR1 is LNHDA, CDR2 SQIVND, per germline (reference sequence). CDR3 amino acids: CACLETQYF. The CDR3 nucleotides are TGTGCCTGTCTCGAGACCCAGTACTTC.

Only a few counts were recorded for this clonotype. The rearrangement joins TRBV20-1 to TRBJ1-2; D unresolved. The CDR3 is 14 amino acids. V gave up 4 bases and J gave up 8 bases, with 20 bases separating them. Germline CDR1 and CDR2: DFQATT and SNEGSKA (reference sequence). The CDR3 bases are TGCAGTGCTATTTCCGGGCAGCCGACATTCGGCTACACCTTC. It encodes CSAISGQPTFGYTF.

The J gene is TRBJ1-4, the V gene TRBV3-1; possible D gene TRBD1, 5 bases. Trimming took 6 bases from V and 8 from J, leaving 19 bases between them. Germline V gene data show CDR1 as LGHDT and CDR2 as YNNKEL (reference sequence). The CDR3 extends over 15 amino acids. The CDR3 DNA sequence: TGTGCCAGCAGTATAACGGGGGGAATGTGGGAAAAACTGTTTTTT. Encoded protein: CASSITGGMWEKLFF.

In this sample, this clonotype turned up a few times. In DNA, the CDR3 is TGTGCCAGCGCGACGGGACAGAGTGAAGCTTTCTTT. This gives the protein CASATGQSEAFF. The V gene is TRBV2, the J gene TRBJ1-1, with TRBD1 matching 7 bases. V shed 8 bases and J 7 bases; nucleotides not matched to a gene: 7. The germline gives CDR1 SNHLY, CDR2 FYNNEI. The CDR3 extends over 12 amino acids.

In this sample, this clonotype turned up a few times. As DNA, the CDR3 is TGTGCCAGCAGTTCCTCAGGGGACAGGGGTAACTATGGCTACACCTTC. Its translation is CASSSSGDRGNYGYTF. The rearrangement uses TRBV12-3 or TRBV12-4 and TRBJ1-2; TRBD1 matches 10 bases. The CDR3 totals 16 residues. J lost 1 base, V lost 4 bases, and 6 bases had no gene match.

The rearrangement uses TRBV6-2 or TRBV6-3 and TRBJ2-1, with 11 bases matching TRBD1. Germline values: CDR1 MNHEY, CDR2 SVGEGT. J lost 7 bases, V lost 5 bases, and 10 bases had no gene match. This CDR3 is 16 amino acids long. The DNA of the CDR3 is TGTGCCAGCAGTCTCCGGACAGGGGGCCGAGGGAATGAGCAGTTCTTC. It specifies CASSLRTGGRGNEQFF.

Note on this clonotype: A read error may account for a junction end that differs from germline. This chain uses TRBV29-1 with TRBJ2-7; perhaps TRBD2 as D (6 bases). CDR1 and CDR2 (germline): SQVTM, ANQGSEA. The length of the CDR3 is 15 residues. This chain's CDR3 is CSVEARSGHSYGQYF. The CDR3 nucleotides read TGCAGCGTTGAAGCAAGGAGCGGGCACTCCTACGGGCAGTACTTC.

The rearrangement joins TRBV12-5 to TRBJ2-3, with D tentatively TRBD1 or TRBD2 (5 bases each). CDR1 LGHNT and CDR2 FRNRAP come from the germline V gene. Trimming took off 6 bases at V and 6 bases at J, with 16 bases between the two ends. The length of the CDR3 is 14 residues. In DNA, the CDR3 is TGTGCTAGTGGAAGGGGACCTACCGTTGATACGCAGTATTTT. As protein: CASGRGPTVDTQYF.

This rearrangement joins TRBV30 to TRBJ2-3; D gene ambiguous. Germline CDR1 is GTSNPN and CDR2 is SVGIG (reference sequence). The V and J ends lost 2 bases and 1 base respectively, with 13 bases between them. CDR3 length: 15 amino acids. As DNA, the CDR3 is TGTGCCTGGAGTACCGACCGCAAACGCACAGATACGCAGTATTTT. Its protein product is CAWSTDRKRTDTQYF.

This clonotype was counted only a few times. V and J are TRBV27 and TRBJ2-7; 7 bases align to TRBD1. The V gene's germline CDR1 is MNHEY and CDR2 SMNVEV (reference sequence). V lost 6 bases, J lost 3 bases, and 5 bases stayed unmatched. The CDR3 consists of 13 residues. The CDR3 region has the DNA TGTGCCAGCAGCACGGGACAGCGCTACGAGCAGTACTTC. Its translation is CASSTGQRYEQYF.

This clonotype was seen ten or more times. This chain uses TRBV7-6 with TRBJ2-7, with D unresolved. The CDR3 spans 13 residues. Trimming took 5 bases from V and 2 from J, leaving 10 bases between them. Germline V gene data show CDR1 as SGHVS and CDR2 as FNYEAQ. The CDR3 DNA is TGTGCCAGCAGCGACCGGCAAACCTACGAGCAGTACTTC. Translated, it gives CASSDRQTYEQYF.

The CDR3 DNA follows: TGCGCCAGCAGCTTGTTAGCGGGGAAGCTCCAAGAGACCCAGTACTTC. Translating gives CASSLLAGKLQETQYF. V and J are TRBV5-1 and TRBJ2-5; 8 nucleotides match TRBD2. V lost 1 base, J lost 1 base, and 6 bases stayed unmatched. Germline CDR1 and CDR2: SGHRS and YFSETQ. The CDR3 extends over 16 amino acids.

This clonotype was counted once. A read error may explain this, as a much larger clone is one base away. This sequence joins TRBV5-6 and TRBJ1-6, with D unresolved. The germline V gene encodes CDR1 SGHDT and CDR2 YYEEEE. The CDR3 contains 17 residues. The CDR3 sequence: CASSPNGGRAIGSPPHF. DNA of the CDR3: TGTGCCAGCAGCCCGAATGGTGGACGGGCCATAGGTTCACCCCCCCACTTT. Drawing the rest from reference TRBV5-6 and TRBJ1-6, the complete variable domain is DAGVTQSPTHLIKTRGQQVTLRCSPKSGHDTVSWYQQALGQGPQFIFQYYEEEERQRGNFPDRFSGHQFPNYSSELNVNALLLGDSALYLCASSPNGGRAIGSPPHFGNGTRLTVT.

In its sample, this clonotype was seen a few times. CDR3: CAILRISGANVLTF. CDR3 DNA sequence: TGTGCCATCCTAAGGATCTCTGGGGCCAACGTCCTGACTTTC. The chain has TRBV2 and TRBJ2-6; the D is unclear. Trimming took off 10 bases at V and 0 bases at J, with 10 bases between the two ends. CDR3 length equals 14 residues. The germline V gene has CDR1 SNHLY and CDR2 FYNNEI.

As to this clonotype: A junction end diverges from the germline sequence, so it may reflect a read error. The chain employs TRBV6-1 and TRBJ2-1; 7 positions agree with TRBD1. Germline assignment: CDR1 MNHNS and CDR2 SASEGT. The CDR3 covers 15 residues. The CDR3 sequence: CASSTGTLRGNEQFF. DNA of the CDR3: TGCGCCAGCTCGACAGGGACCCTCCGGGGCAATGAGCAGTTCTTC.

The J gene is TRBJ1-6, the V gene TRBV7-8; D possibly corresponds to TRBD1 (5 bases). V lost 5 bases, J lost 10 bases, and 21 bases lay in between. The CDR3 is made up of 16 amino acids. Germline CDR1 SGHVS, CDR2 FQNEAQ. CDR3 nucleotide sequence: TGTGCCAGCAGCCTCCAGGGAGGTATACCTAACTCACCCCTCCACTTT. It is translated as CASSLQGGIPNSPLHF.

This clonotype has only a few counts. This chain joins TRBV29-1 and TRBJ2-7; 7 positions agree with TRBD1. Germline V gene data show CDR1 as SQVTM and CDR2 as ANQGSEA. CDR3 length: 13 amino acids. The V and J ends lost 4 bases and 6 bases, in that order; junction bases with no gene match: 9. CDR3 in amino acids: CSVAEGAFGEQYF. The CDR3 coding sequence is TGCAGCGTTGCTGAGGGGGCATTTGGCGAGCAGTACTTC.

The chain links TRBV20-1 to TRBJ1-5, with D uncertain. V lost 3 bases, J lost 5 bases, and 11 bases lay in between. The V gene's germline CDR1 is DFQATT and CDR2 SNEGSKA (reference sequence). This CDR3 is built from 13 residues. CDR3 amino acids: CSARLGLDQPQHF. CDR3 DNA: TGCAGTGCTAGGTTGGGGTTGGATCAGCCCCAGCATTTT.